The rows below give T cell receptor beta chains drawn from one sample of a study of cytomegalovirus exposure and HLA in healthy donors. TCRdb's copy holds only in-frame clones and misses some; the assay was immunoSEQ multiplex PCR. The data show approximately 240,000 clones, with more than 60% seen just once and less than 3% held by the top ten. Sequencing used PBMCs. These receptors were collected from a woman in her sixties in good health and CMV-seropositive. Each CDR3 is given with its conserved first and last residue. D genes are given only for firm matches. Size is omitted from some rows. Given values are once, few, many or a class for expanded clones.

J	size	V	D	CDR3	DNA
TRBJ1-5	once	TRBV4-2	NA	CASSQLGGPTNQPQHF	TGTGCCAGCAGCCAATTAGGTGGTCCGACTAATCAGCCCCAGCATTTT
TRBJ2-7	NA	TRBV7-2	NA	CASSLLGTFYEQYF	TGTGCCAGCAGCTTATTGGGGACATTCTACGAGCAGTACTTC
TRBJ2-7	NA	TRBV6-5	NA	CASRPTGLGYEQYF	TGTGCCAGCAGACCTACAGGGCTGGGCTACGAGCAGTACTTC
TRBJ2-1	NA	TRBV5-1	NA	CASSLGDWIRNEQFF	TGCGCCAGCAGCTTGGGGGACTGGATCCGCAATGAGCAGTTCTTC
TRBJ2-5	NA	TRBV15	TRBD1	CATSRNPGTGGETQYF	TGTGCCACCAGCAGAAACCCCGGGACAGGGGGAGAGACCCAGTACTTC
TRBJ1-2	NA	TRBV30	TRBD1	CAWGRTGVIKNYGYTF	TGTGCCTGGGGGAGGACAGGGGTGATCAAAAACTATGGCTACACCTTC
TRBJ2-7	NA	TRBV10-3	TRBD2	CATLGLAGVTPSWRF	TGTGCCACCTTAGGACTAGCGGGAGTTACCCCCTCTTGGCGCTTC
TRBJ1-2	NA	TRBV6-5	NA	CASSYAGFSYGYTF	TGTGCCAGCAGCTACGCAGGGTTTAGCTATGGCTACACCTTC
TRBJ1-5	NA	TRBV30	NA	CAWSDQFQPQHF	TGTGCCTGGAGTGATCAGTTTCAGCCCCAGCATTTT
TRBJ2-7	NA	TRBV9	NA	CASSVAPGSSYEQYF	TGTGCCAGCAGCGTAGCTCCGGGAAGCTCCTACGAGCAGTACTTC
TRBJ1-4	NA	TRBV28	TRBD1	CASSGTVRATNEKLFF	TGTGCCAGCAGTGGGACAGTGCGAGCAACTAATGAAAAACTGTTTTTT
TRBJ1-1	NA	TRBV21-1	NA	CASSKKLRWPGPTFF	TGTGCCAGCAGCAAAAAGTTGCGGTGGCCCGGTCCAACTTTCTTT
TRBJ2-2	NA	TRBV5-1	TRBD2	CASSLRTSGDTGELFF	TGCGCCAGCAGCCTAAGGACTAGCGGTGACACCGGGGAGCTGTTTTTT
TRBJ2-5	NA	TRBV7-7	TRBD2	CASSPGTTGETQYF	TGTGCCAGCAGCCCCGGGACTACGGGAGAGACCCAGTACTTC
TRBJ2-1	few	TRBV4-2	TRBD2	CASSPRTSGGAELFF	TGTGCCAGCAGCCCGCGGACTAGCGGGGGGGCCGAATTGTTCTTC
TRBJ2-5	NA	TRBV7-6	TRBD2	CASSSRTSGSETQYF	TGTGCCAGCAGCTCCCGGACTAGCGGGAGTGAGACCCAGTACTTC
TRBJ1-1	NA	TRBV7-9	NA	CASSPQMNTEAFF	TGTGCCAGCAGCCCGCAGATGAACACTGAAGCTTTCTTT
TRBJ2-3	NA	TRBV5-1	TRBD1	CASSLVGRGKRADTQYF	TGCGCCAGCAGCTTGGTGGGCAGGGGGAAAAGGGCAGATACGCAGTATTTT
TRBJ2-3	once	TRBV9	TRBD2	CASSKAGGPTDTQYF	TGTGCCAGCAGCAAAGCGGGAGGTCCCACAGATACGCAGTATTTT
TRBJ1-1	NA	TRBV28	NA	CASTRGNTEAFF	TGTGCCAGCACACGGGGGAACACTGAAGCTTTCTTT
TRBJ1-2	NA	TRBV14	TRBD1	CASSQGTGDGYTF	TGTGCCAGCAGCCAAGGGACAGGAGATGGCTACACCTTC
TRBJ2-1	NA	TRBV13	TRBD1	CASSFKGQGAYNEQFF	TGTGCCAGCAGCTTTAAAGGACAGGGGGCCTACAATGAGCAGTTCTTC
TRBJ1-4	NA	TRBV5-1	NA	CASSSVAVSRTNEKLFF	TGCGCCAGCAGCTCGGTTGCGGTATCTAGGACTAATGAAAAACTGTTTTTT
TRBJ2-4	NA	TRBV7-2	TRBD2	CASSLNLAGYKNIQYF	TGTGCCAGCAGCTTGAACCTAGCGGGATACAAAAACATTCAGTACTTC
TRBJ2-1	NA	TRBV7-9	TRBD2	CASSPPGLAGGGNNEQFF	TGTGCCAGCAGCCCCCCGGGACTAGCGGGGGGCGGTAACAATGAGCAGTTCTTC
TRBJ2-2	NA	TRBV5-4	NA	CASSLQNTGELFF	TGTGCCAGCAGCTTACAGAACACCGGGGAGCTGTTTTTT
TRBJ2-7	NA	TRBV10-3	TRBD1	CAITGTGMYEQYF	TGTGCCATCACCGGGACAGGGATGTACGAGCAGTACTTC
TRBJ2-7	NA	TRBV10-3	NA	CATEDGLSYEQYF	TGTGCCACCGAGGACGGACTCTCCTACGAGCAGTACTTC
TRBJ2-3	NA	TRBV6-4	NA	CASRRRESRRTDTQYF	TGTGCCAGCAGGCGGAGGGAGAGCAGGCGCACAGATACGCAGTATTTT
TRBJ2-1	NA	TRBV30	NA	CAWSVLRGYNEQFF	TGTGCCTGGAGTGTACTGAGGGGGTACAATGAGCAGTTCTTC